This T cell receptor beta chain appears in the sequencing data of a study of blood T cell repertoires in COVID-19. Repertoires were generated with immunoSEQ multiplex PCR, while TCRdb's copy carries only in-frame clones and drops some. The table has 350,000 to 450,000 clones, more than 75% seen once. Trimming cost V 3 bases and J 7 bases; bases outside gene matches: 13. CDR1 and CDR2 from the germline V gene are LNHNV and YYDKDF (reference sequence). CDR3 length: 17 amino acids. This chain uses TRBV15 with TRBJ1-4, with 8 bases aligning to TRBD1. The TCR comes from a man aged 35 to 55 in a cohort exposed to, infected with or recovered from COVID-19 (not recorded which). Sequencing input: PBMCs or T cells enriched from blood (not recorded which). The CDR3 DNA sequence: TGTGCCACCAGCAGGGGGGAGCGTGGGACAGGAGGTGAAAAACTGTTTTTT. It specifies CATSRGERGTGGEKLFF.